A single sample gave rise to the 2 T cell receptor beta chains below, sequenced in a study of shared clonotypes between healthy human individuals. TCRdb's copy holds only in-frame clones and misses some; the assay was immunoSEQ multiplex PCR. Seen here are roughly 890,000 clones, over 90% observed once, and the top ten hold under 30%. CD45RO-negative cells were positively selected for CCR7, leaving out terminally differentiated effector memory CD45RA+ cells. Sequenced sample: naive CD8+ T cells sorted from blood. The receptors originated from a man aged 25-45 years in good health.

The rearrangement uses TRBV28 and TRBJ2-5; maybe TRBD2 (7 bases). The CDR3 totals 13 residues. Germline lookup yields CDR1 MDHEN and CDR2 SYDVKM. Trimming took 2 bases from V and 5 from J, leaving 9 bases between them. Here the CDR3 DNA reads TGTGCCAGCAGTTTAGGGGGGGGCGAGACCCAGTACTTC. Its translation is CASSLGGGETQYF.

V is TRBV27 and J is TRBJ1-4; D may be TRBD1 (6 bases). V lost 2 bases to trimming and J lost 6 bases, with 10 bases between them. Germline values: CDR1 MNHEY, CDR2 SMNVEV (reference sequence). The CDR3 loop spans 14 amino acids. Here the CDR3 DNA reads TGTGCCAGCAGTTTAAACAGGGTGGATGAAAAACTGTTTTTT. Its translation is CASSLNRVDEKLFF.